This note documents a single T cell receptor beta chain sequence. Its specific antigen is unknown. Base-call qualities are not available, and no considerably larger clone is one nucleotide away. The CDR3 regions of human TCRbeta chains were analyzed by immunosequencing. The study's own analysis went as follows. Repertoire TCRs were checked for matches against a reference library of SARS-CoV-2-specific TCRs that had been generated using the MIRA antigen-specificity platform. Breadth was defined as the fraction of unique TCRs that were SARS-CoV-2-associated, and depth was defined as the fraction of total T cells that were SARS-CoV-2-associated. Using the MIRA data, each spike-specific TCR was mapped to the spike region that the TCR reacts to and placed in a CD4 or CD8 class. Log10-transformed breadth and depth values were compared by one-way ANOVA with Sidak's multiple comparisons tests. TCRdb stores this immuneACCESS table with in-frame sequences only. Part of the clones is absent; in the studies checked, under half of the shortfall reflects unresolved V genes, and no reason is known for the rest. For V, J and clone size, that table is used; D and trimming come from the DNA. Within this sample are 130,000 or so clones, with more than 85% of them counted one time only. The ten most abundant clones make up around 3% of the sample.

These data originate in a study of T cell responses to AZD1222 COVID-19 vaccine (dated by TCRdb to the early 2020s). For the wider study: TCR sequencing was performed for 230 to 250 trial participants, of whom roughly 200 were given two doses of AZD1222 and around 25 were given two doses of MenACWY control vaccine. Trial participants were enrolled by age into 18-55, 56-69 and 70-plus year subgroups, with about 150, 28 and 57 TCR-sequenced participants respectively. Results the study describes overall, beyond this receptor: In the small 56-69-year group, the increase in depth fell short of significance, most likely because of low power. Participants were mostly white British and included more females than males, and it was suggested by the authors that clonal diversity may have been underestimated. Reportedly, close to half of the unique spike-specific TCRs recognized epitopes lying outside the regions that are mutated in the B.1.351 and B.1.1.7 variants. After two AZD1222 doses, spike-specific TCR breadth and depth were significantly higher than at day 0 and than in MenACWY recipients. The whole spike protein was spanned by vaccine-associated CD4 TCRs, and dominant responses were seen in regions 160-218 and 743-854. Because no day 14 peak-response samples were available, repertoires were characterized only after the peak T cell response. Conclusions about previously exposed vaccinees are limited, since just five or six AZD1222 recipients were seropositive for SARS-CoV-2 at baseline.

What this sample's time point label stands for: about 28 days (+/-7) after the second vaccine dose. AZD1222 recipients given second doses at about 4 weeks or at about 12 weeks were pooled, since spike-specific TCR depth and breadth were not found to differ between the two schedules. Vaccinee samples came from UK trials COV001 and COV002, including a single-blind randomized controlled phase 2/3 trial of AZD1222 (ChAdOx1 nCoV-19) in healthy adults. For TCRbeta chain sequencing, PBMC samples from trial participants were taken at day 0 and at day 28 after the second dose. In the germline V gene, CDR1 corresponds to KGHSH and CDR2 to LQKENI. Trimming at the junction amounts to 6 bases on V and 4 bases on J, and the germline ends lie 15 bases apart. The CDR3 numbers 14 residues from cysteine through phenylalanine. The CDR3 DNA has 42 bases and is translated from base 1.

This receptor was identified in an adult who received the AZD1222 COVID-19 vaccine. The starting material was peripheral blood, obtained 28 days after the second AZD1222 dose. The chain joins TRBV18 to TRBJ1-1, with TRBD1 as a weak D call on 5 bases. The DNA sequence is given as TGTGCCAGCTCGCGTGGGGACCTCGGCACTGAAGCTTTCTTT. It encodes CASSRGDLGTEAFF.